The 8 T cell receptor beta chains presented below share a single source sample, sequenced in a study of control samples from healthy donors and cancer patients. Sequencing was performed with immunoSEQ multiplex PCR; in TCRdb, only in-frame clones are kept and a portion is missing. The data show around 250,000 clones, about 80% seen once. The specimen was PBMCs. These receptors were collected from a woman aged 60 to 75 with lung cancer.

The chain uses TRBV28 and TRBJ2-4; 8 bases are shared with TRBD2. This CDR3 spans 15 amino acids. Trimming removed 3 bases from V and 7 bases from J; junction bases left unmatched: 8. Germline V gene sequence: CDR1 MDHEN, CDR2 SYDVKM. The CDR3 DNA reads TGTGCCAGCAGTTTTACCAGCGGGAGATCTAACATTCAGTACTTC. Protein product: CASSFTSGRSNIQYF.

CDR3 residues: CASSLASGNTIYF. CDR3 DNA sequence: TGTGCCAGCAGTCTGGCTTCTGGAAACACCATATATTTT. The chain links TRBV6-6 to TRBJ1-3, with unresolved D. The CDR3 length is 13 residues. Germline V lookup: CDR1 MNHNY, CDR2 SVGAGI (reference sequence). Trimming left V 5 bases short and J 1 base short, with 6 bases between.

This chain links TRBV27 with TRBJ2-1; 7 nucleotides agree with TRBD2. Germline-derived CDR1 and CDR2 are MNHEY and SMNVEV (reference sequence). After removal of 7 bases from V and 2 bases from J, the junction contained 8 bases not matched to a gene. CDR3 length: 15 residues. CDR3 loop: CASTPGGGPYNEQFF. The CDR3 coding sequence is TGTGCCAGCACCCCAGGCGGGGGACCCTACAATGAGCAGTTCTTC.

V is TRBV6-1 and J is TRBJ2-1; 13 nucleotides match TRBD2. Germline V gene lookup returns CDR1 MNHNS and CDR2 SASEGT. With 3 bases clipped from V and 8 bases from J, the junction kept 4 bases outside the gene matches. The CDR3 totals 15 residues. The CDR3 DNA reads as TGTGCCAGCAGTGACGGGACTAGCGGGATTGATGAGCAGTTCTTC. Amino acid sequence: CASSDGTSGIDEQFF.

The chain couples TRBV28 to TRBJ2-7, with a weak D call TRBD1 (6 bases). The germline V and J ends were trimmed by 6 bases and 1 base, with 16 bases remaining between them. Germline CDR1 and CDR2: MDHEN and SYDVKM. CDR3 length: 15 amino acids. The CDR3 DNA reads as TGTGCCAGCAGGAACCCAGGGGCCCTATCCTACGAGCAGTACTTC. Protein product: CASRNPGALSYEQYF.

The gene calls are TRBV19 and TRBJ2-2, with 9 bases identical to TRBD1. V shed 1 base and J 4 bases; nucleotides not matched to a gene: 10. CDR3 size: 18 residues. Germline lookup yields CDR1 LNHDA and CDR2 SQIVND (reference sequence). CDR3 residues: CASSIALLTGGFTGELFF. The CDR3 nucleotides read TGTGCCAGTAGTATAGCTTTGTTGACAGGGGGATTCACCGGGGAGCTGTTTTTT. The full variable domain, rest sourced from reference TRBV19 and TRBJ2-2, is DGGITQSPKYLFRKEGQNVTLSCEQNLNHDAMYWYRQDPGQGLRLIYYSQIVNDFQKGDIAEGYSVSREKKESFPLTVTSAQKNPTAFYLCASSIALLTGGFTGELFFGEGSRLTVL.

The chain is built from TRBV30 and TRBJ1-6, with a weak D call TRBD1 (5 bases). This CDR3 has 14 amino acids. Trimming took 2 bases from V and 6 from J, leaving 11 bases between them. CDR1 and CDR2 from the germline V gene are GTSNPN and SVGIG (reference sequence). CDR3 in amino acids: CAWSQGSRNSPLHF. As DNA, the CDR3 is TGTGCCTGGAGTCAGGGCAGCCGTAATTCACCCCTCCACTTT.

This rearrangement joins TRBV5-1 to TRBJ1-2; D perhaps matches TRBD1 (5 bases). Germline V lookup: CDR1 SGHRS, CDR2 YFSETQ. The CDR3 consists of 15 residues. Trimming stripped 0 bases from V and 7 bases from J, with 16 bases between. Here the CDR3 DNA reads TGCGCCAGCAGCTTGGATCCAGGGCGCCAGGGTGGCTACACCTTC. Translating gives CASSLDPGRQGGYTF.